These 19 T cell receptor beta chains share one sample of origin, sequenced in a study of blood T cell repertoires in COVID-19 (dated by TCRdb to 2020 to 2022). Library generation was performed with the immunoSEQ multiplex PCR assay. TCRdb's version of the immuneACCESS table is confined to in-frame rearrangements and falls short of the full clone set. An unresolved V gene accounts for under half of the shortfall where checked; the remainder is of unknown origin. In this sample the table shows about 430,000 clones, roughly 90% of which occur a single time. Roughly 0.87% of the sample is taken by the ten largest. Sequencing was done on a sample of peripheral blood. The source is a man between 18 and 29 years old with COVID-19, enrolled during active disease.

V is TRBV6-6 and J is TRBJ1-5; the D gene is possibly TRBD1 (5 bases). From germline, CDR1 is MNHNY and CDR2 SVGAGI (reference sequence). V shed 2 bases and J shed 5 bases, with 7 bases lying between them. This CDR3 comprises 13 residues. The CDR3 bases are TGTGCCAGCAGTTACGACAGCCATCAGCCCCAGCATTTT. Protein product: CASSYDSHQPQHF.

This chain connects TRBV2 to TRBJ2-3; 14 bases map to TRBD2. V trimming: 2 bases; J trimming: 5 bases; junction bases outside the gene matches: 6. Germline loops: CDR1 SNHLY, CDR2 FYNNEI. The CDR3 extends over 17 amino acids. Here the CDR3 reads CASSESGGLAGVDTQYF. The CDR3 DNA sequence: TGTGCCAGCAGTGAAAGTGGGGGACTAGCGGGGGTAGATACGCAGTATTTT.

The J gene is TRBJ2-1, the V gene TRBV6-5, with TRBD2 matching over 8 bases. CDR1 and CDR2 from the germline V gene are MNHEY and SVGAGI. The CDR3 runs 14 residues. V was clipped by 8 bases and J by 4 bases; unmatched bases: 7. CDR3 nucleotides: TGTGCCAGCTGGCGTAGCGGGAAATACAATGAGCAGTTCTTC. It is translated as CASWRSGKYNEQFF.

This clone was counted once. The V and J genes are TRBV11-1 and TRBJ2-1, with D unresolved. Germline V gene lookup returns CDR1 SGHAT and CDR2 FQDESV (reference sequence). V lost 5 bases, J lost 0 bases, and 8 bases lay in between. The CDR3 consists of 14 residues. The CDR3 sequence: CASSPMSSYNEQFF. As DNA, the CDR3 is TGTGCCAGCAGCCCCATGAGCTCCTACAATGAGCAGTTCTTC.

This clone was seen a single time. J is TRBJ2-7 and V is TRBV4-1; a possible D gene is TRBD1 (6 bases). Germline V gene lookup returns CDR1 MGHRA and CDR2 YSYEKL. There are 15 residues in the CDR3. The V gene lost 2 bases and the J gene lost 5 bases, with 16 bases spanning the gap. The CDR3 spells CASSQSIGDIDEQYF. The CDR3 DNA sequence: TGCGCCAGCAGCCAATCCATTGGGGACATCGACGAGCAGTACTTC.

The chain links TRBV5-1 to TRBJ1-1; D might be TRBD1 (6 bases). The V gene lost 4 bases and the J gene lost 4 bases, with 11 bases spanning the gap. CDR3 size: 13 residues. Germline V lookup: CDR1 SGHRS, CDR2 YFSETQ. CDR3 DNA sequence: TGCGCCAGCAGCACGGACAGTGGCACTGAAGCTTTCTTT. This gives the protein CASSTDSGTEAFF.

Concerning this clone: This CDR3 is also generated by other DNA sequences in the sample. The DNA for the CDR3 is TGTGCCACCGCACTAGCGGGGGTCACAGATACGCAGTATTTT. It yields the protein CATALAGVTDTQYF. The chain combines TRBV2 with TRBJ2-3, with 11 bases matching TRBD2. CDR3 length: 14 residues. J gave up 2 bases and V 10 bases, and 5 bases lay outside the gene matches. Per the germline V gene, CDR1 is SNHLY and CDR2 is FYNNEI.

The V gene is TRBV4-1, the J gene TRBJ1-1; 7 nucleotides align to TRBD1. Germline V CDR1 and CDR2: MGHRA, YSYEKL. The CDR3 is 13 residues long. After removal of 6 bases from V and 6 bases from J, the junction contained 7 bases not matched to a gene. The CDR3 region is CASRLTGEPEAFF. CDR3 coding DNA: TGCGCCAGCAGACTTACAGGGGAGCCTGAAGCTTTCTTT.

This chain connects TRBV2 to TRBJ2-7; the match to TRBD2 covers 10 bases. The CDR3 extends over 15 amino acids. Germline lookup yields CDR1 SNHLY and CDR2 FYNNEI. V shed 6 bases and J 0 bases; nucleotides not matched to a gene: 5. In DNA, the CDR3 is TGTGCCAGCAGGGTCGGGACTAGCGACTCCTACGAGCAGTACTTC. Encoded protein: CASRVGTSDSYEQYF.

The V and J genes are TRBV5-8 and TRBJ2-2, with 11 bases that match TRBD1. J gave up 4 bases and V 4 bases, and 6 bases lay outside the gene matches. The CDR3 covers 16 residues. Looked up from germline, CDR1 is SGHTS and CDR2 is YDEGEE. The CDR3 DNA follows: TGTGCCAGCAGCGACGGGACAGGGGGTTTCACCGGGGAGCTGTTTTTT. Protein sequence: CASSDGTGGFTGELFF. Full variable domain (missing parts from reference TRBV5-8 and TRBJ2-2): EAGVTQSPTHLIKTRGQQATLRCSPISGHTSVYWYQQALGLGLQFLLWYDEGEERNRGNFPPRFSGRQFPNYSSELNVNALELEDSALYLCASSDGTGGFTGELFFGEGSRLTVL.

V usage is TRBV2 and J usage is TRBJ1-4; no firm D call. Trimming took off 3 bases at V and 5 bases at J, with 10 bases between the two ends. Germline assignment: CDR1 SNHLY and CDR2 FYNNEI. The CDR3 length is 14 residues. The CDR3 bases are TGTGCCAGCAGTGAGGAGGGAGGGAATGAAAAACTGTTTTTT. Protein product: CASSEEGGNEKLFF.

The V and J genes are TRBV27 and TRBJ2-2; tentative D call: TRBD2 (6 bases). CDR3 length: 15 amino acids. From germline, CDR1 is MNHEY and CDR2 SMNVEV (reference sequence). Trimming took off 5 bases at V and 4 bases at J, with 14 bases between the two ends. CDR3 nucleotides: TGTGCCAGCAGTCTACTTGGAGGGGCCACCGGGGAGCTGTTTTTT. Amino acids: CASSLLGGATGELFF.

The CDR3 sequence is CASSLGLAGEETQYF. The CDR3 nucleotides are TGTGCCAGCAGCTTAGGGCTAGCGGGAGAGGAGACCCAGTACTTC. The chain is built from TRBV7-2 and TRBJ2-5, with TRBD2 matching over 10 bases. The germline V gene has CDR1 SGHTA and CDR2 FQGNSA. This CDR3 region has 15 residues. J lost 5 bases, V lost 1 base, and 4 bases had no gene match.

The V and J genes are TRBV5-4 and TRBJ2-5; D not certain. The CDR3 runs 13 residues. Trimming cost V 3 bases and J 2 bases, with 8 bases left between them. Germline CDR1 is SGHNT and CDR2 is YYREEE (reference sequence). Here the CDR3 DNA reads TGTGCCAGCAGCTCGACACAACAAGAGACCCAGTACTTC. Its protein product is CASSSTQQETQYF.

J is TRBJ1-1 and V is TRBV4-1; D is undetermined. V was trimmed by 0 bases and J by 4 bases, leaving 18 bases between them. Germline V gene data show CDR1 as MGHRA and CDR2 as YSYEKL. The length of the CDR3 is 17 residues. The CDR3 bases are TGCGCCAGCAGCCAAGAGCGCGGTGGATGGGTGAGCACTGAAGCTTTCTTT. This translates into CASSQERGGWVSTEAFF.

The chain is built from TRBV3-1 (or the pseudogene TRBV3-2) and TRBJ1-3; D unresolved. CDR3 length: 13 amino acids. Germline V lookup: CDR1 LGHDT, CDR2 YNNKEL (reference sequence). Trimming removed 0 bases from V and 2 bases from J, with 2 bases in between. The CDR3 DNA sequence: TGTGCCAGCAGCCAAGACGCTGGAAACACCATATATTTT. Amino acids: CASSQDAGNTIYF.

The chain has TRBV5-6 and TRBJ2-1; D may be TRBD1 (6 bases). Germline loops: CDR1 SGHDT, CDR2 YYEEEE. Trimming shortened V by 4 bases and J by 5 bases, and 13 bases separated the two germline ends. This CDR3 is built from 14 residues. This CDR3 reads CASSAYRVHNEQFF. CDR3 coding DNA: TGTGCCAGCAGCGCCTACAGGGTACACAATGAGCAGTTCTTC.

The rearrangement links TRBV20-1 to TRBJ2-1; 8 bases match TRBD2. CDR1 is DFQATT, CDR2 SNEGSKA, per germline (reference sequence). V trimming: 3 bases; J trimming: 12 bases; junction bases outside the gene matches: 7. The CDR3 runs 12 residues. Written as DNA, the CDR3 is TGCAGTGCTAGTGGTGGCCTAGCGGGGCAGTTCTTC. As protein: CSASGGLAGQFF.

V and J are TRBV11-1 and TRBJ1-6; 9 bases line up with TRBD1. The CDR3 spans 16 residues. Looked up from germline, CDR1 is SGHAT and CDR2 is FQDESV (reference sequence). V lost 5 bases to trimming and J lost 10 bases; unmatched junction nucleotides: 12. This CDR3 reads CASSASMGQGRSPLHF. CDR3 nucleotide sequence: TGTGCCAGCAGCGCTAGTATGGGACAGGGACGATCACCCCTCCACTTT. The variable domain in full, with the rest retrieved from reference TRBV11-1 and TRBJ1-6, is EAEVAQSPRYKITEKSQAVAFWCDPISGHATLYWYRQILGQGPELLVQFQDESVVDDSQLPKDRFSAERLKGVDSTLKIQPAELGDSAMYLCASSASMGQGRSPLHFGNGTRLTVT.